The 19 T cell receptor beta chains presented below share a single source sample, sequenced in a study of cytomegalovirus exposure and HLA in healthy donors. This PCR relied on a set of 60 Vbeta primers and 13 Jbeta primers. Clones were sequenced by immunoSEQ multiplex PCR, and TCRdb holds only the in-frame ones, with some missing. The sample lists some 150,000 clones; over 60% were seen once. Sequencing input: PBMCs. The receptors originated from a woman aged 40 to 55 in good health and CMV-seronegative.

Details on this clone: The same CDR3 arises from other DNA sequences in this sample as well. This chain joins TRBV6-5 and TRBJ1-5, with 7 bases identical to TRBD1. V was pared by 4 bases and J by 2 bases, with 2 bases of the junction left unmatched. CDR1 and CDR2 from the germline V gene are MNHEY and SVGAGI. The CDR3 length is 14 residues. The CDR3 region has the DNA TGTGCCAGCAGTTTAGGACAGGGCAATCAGCCCCAGCATTTT. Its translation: CASSLGQGNQPQHF.

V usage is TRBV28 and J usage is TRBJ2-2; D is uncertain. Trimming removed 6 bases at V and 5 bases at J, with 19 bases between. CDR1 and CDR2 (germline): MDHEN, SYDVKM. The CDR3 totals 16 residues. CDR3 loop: CASRALAARGTGELFF. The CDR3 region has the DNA TGTGCCAGCAGGGCTCTGGCAGCCCGAGGAACCGGGGAGCTGTTTTTT.

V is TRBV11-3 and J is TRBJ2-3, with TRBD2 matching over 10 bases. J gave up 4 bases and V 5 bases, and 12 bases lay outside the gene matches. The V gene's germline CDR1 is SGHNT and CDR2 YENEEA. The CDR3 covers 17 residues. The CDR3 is CASSAQGAGTSADTQYF. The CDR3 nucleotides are TGTGCCAGCAGCGCTCAGGGGGCAGGGACTAGCGCAGATACGCAGTATTTT.

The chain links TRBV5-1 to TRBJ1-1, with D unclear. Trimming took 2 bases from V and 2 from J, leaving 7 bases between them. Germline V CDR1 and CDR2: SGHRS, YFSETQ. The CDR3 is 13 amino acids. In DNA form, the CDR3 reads TGCGCCAGCAGCTTACGGGTTAACACTGAAGCTTTCTTT. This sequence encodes CASSLRVNTEAFF.

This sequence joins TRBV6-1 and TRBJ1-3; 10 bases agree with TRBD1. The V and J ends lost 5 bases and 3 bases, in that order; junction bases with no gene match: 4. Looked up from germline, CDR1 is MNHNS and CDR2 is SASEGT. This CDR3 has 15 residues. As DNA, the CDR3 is TGTGCCAGCAGTTCGGGACAGGGGAGTGGAAACACCATATATTTT. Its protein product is CASSSGQGSGNTIYF.

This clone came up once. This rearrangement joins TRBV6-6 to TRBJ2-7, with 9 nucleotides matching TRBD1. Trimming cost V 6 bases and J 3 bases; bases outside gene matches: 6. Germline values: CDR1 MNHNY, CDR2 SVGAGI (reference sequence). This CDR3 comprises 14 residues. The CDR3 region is CASSPSGQGYEQYF. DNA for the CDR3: TGTGCCAGCAGCCCGTCGGGACAGGGCTACGAGCAGTACTTC.

DNA for the CDR3: TGTGCCAGCAGTCCCAGGGTGAACACTGAAGCTTTCTTT. Its protein is CASSPRVNTEAFF. The rearrangement links TRBV7-2 to TRBJ1-1, with D perhaps TRBD1 (5 bases). Germline values: CDR1 SGHTA, CDR2 FQGNSA. The CDR3 spans 13 residues. The V end lost 6 bases, the J end lost 0 bases, and 8 bases lay between the germline ends.

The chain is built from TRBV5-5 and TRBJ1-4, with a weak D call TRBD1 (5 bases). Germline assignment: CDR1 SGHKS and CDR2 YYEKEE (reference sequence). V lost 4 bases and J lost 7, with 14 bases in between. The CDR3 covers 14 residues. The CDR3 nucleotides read TGTGCCAGCAGCCTCGGGCAGGGTAGTGAAAAACTGTTTTTT. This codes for CASSLGQGSEKLFF.

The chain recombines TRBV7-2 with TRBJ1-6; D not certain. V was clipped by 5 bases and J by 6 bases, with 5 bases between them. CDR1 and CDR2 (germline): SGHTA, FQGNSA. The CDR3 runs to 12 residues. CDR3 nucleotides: TGTGCCAGCAGCGAGATTAATTCACCCCTCCACTTT. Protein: CASSEINSPLHF.

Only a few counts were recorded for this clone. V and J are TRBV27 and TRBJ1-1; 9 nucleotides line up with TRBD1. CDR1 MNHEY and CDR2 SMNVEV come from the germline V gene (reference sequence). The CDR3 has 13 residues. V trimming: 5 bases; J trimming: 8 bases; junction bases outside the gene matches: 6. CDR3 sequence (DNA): TGTGCCAGCAGTGCCTACAGGGGGCGAGAAGCTTTCTTT. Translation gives CASSAYRGREAFF.

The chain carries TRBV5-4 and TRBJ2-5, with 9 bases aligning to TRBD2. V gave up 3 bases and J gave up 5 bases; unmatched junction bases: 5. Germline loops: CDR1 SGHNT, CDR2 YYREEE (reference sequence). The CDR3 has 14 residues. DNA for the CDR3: TGTGCCAGCAGCTCTAGGACTAGCGTGGAGACCCAGTACTTC. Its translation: CASSSRTSVETQYF.

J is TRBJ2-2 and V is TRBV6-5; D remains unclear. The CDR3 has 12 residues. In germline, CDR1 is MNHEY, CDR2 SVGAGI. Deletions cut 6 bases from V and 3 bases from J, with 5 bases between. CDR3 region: CASRRYTGELFF. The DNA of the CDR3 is TGTGCCAGCAGGAGGTACACCGGGGAGCTGTTTTTT.

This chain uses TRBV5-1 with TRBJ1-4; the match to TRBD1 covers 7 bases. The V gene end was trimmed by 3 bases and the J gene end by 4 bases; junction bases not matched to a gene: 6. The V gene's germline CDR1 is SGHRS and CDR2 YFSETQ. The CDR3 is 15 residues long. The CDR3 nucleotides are TGCGCCAGCAGCTGGGTGGGGACAGATAATGAAAAACTGTTTTTT. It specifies CASSWVGTDNEKLFF.

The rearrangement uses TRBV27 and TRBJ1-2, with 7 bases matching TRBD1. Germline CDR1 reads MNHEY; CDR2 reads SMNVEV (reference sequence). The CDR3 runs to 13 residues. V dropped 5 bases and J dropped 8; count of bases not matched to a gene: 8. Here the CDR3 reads CASSLTGDRGYTF. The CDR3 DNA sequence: TGTGCCAGCAGTCTTACAGGGGATCGGGGCTACACCTTC.

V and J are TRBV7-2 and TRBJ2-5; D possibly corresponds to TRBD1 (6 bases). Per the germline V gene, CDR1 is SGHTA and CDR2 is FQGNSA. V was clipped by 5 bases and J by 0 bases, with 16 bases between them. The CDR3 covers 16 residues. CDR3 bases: TGTGCCAGCAGCAGGGTGGGCAGGGGAAACCAAGAGACCCAGTACTTC. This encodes CASSRVGRGNQETQYF.

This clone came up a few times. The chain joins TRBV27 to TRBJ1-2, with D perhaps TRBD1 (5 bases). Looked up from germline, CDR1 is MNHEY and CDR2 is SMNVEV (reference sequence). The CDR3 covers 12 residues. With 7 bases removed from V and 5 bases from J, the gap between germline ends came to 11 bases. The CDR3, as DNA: TGTGCCAGCATGGGGGGTTCTTATGGCTACACCTTC. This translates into CASMGGSYGYTF.

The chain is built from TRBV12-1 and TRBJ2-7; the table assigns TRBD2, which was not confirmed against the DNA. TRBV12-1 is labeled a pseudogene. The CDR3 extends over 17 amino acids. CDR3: CASSSDRGLAGSYEQYF. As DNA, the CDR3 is TGTGCCAGCAGCTCAGACCGGGGGCTAGCGGGCTCCTACGAGCAGTACTTC.

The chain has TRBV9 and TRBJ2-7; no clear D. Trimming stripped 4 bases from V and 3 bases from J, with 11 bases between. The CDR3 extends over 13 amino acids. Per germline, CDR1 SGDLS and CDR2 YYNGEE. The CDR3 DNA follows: TGTGCCAGCAGCCCAGTAGCTAACTACGAGCAGTACTTC. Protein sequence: CASSPVANYEQYF.

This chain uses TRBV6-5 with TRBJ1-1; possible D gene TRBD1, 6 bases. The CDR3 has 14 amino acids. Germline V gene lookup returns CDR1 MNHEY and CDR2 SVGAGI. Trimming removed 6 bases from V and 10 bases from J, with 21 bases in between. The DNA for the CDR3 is TGTGCCAGCAGCCGAGCCTACTTGGGGGCTGGAGCTTTCTTT. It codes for CASSRAYLGAGAFF.